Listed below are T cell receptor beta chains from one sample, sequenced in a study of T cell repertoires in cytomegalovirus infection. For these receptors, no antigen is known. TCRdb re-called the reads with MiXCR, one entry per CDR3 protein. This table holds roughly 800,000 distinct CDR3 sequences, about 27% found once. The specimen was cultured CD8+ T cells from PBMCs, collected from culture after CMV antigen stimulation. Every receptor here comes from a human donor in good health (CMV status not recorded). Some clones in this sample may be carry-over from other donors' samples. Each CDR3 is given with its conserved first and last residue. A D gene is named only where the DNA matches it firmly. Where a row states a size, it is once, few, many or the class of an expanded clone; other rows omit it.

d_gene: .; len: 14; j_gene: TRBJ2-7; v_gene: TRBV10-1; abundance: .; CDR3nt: TGCGCCAGCAGTGATAAGGACTCCCATTACGAGCAGTACTTC; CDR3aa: CASSDKDSHYEQYF
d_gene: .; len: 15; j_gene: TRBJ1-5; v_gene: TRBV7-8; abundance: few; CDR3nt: TGTGCCAGCAGCAAAGGGGTGAATGGCAATCAGCCCCAGCATTTT; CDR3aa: CASSKGVNGNQPQHF
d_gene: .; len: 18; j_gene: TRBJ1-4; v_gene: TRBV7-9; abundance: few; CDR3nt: TGTGCCAGCAGCCAACCCCGGGATATTATGCGGACTAATGAAAAACTGTTTTTT; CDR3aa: CASSQPRDIMRTNEKLFF
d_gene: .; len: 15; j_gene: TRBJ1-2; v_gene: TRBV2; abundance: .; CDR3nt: TGTGCCAGCAGTGAACCTGGGGGGACGGTCTTTGGCTACACCTTC; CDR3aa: CASSEPGGTVFGYTF
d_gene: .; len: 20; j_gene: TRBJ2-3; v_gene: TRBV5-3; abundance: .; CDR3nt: TGTGCCAGCAGCGGTTCTAGCAGGGGACGTCCGAGCCAGAGCACAGATACGCAGTATTTT; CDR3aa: CASSGSSRGRPSQSTDTQYF
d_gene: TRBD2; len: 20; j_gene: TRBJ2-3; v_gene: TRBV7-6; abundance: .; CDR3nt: TGTGCCAGCAGCTGGGGCCCACTATCGGGGGGGCGCCAAGGAACAGATACGCAGTATTTT; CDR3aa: CASSWGPLSGGRQGTDTQYF
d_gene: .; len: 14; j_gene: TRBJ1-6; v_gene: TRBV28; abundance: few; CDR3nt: TGTGCCAGCGGAGGAGGCGACCGAATTTCACCCCTCCACTTT; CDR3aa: CASGGGDRISPLHF
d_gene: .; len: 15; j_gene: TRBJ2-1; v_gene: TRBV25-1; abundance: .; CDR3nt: TGTGCCAGCAGTGAGAGTTATTCATCGTGGAGTGAGCAGTTCTTC; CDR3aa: CASSESYSSWSEQFF
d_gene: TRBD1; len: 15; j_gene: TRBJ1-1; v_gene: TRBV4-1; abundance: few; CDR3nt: TGCGCCAGCAGCCCGCTACAGGGGGTGAACACTGAAGCTTTCTTT; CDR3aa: CASSPLQGVNTEAFF
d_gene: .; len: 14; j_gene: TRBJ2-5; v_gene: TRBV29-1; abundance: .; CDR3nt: TGCAGCGTTGTATCGACAGAGACTCAAGAGACCCAGTACTTC; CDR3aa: CSVVSTETQETQYF
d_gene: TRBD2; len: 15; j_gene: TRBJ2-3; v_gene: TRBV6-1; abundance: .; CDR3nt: TGTGCCAGCAGTTGGAGGACTAGCGGGGCAGATACGCAGTATTTT; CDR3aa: CASSWRTSGADTQYF